The TCR beta chain described here comes from a study of blood T cell repertoires in COVID-19. Overall study: COVID-19 samples from acute and convalescent phases originated in the United States, Italy and Spain. PBMCs, B-cell-depleted T cells, or T cells were the source of the cDNA or gDNA that made up the material.

V shed 7 bases and J 6 bases; nucleotides not matched to a gene: 7. Germline V gene data show CDR1 as MNHEY and CDR2 as SVGAGI. The CDR3 sequence is 13 residues long. The protocol was immunoSEQ multiplex PCR, while the TCRdb copy is restricted to in-frame clones and leaves out a portion. The table shows about 130,000 clones, with more than 80% occurring only once. The rearrangement uses TRBV6-5 and TRBJ1-1; TRBD1 aligns across 8 bases. The TCR comes from a woman in her fifties or sixties with acute or convalescent COVID-19. Sequenced sample: peripheral blood. CDR3 sequence reads: CASTTRQGSEAFF. CDR3 sequence (DNA): TGTGCCAGCACCACCCGACAGGGGTCTGAAGCTTTCTTT.